Listed below are T cell receptor beta chains from one sample, sequenced in a study of T cells in narcolepsy. Method: immunoSEQ multiplex PCR; TCRdb's copy keeps in-frame clones and lacks some. The table has approximately 28,000 clones, roughly 86% seen once; the top ten hold approximately 1.1%. Sequencing input: memory (CD45RA-) CD4+ T cells from blood. The receptors derive from a human donor in good health. Both conserved end residues are part of each CDR3. Each record gives: D gene, J gene, V gene, clone size, CDR3 DNA, CDR3 protein. The D gene is left open where the match is weak. Clone size is stated in some rows and not others, as once, few, many or a class when expanded.

.,TRBJ1-6,TRBV7-9,.,TGTGCCAGCAGCCCCAGGCAGAGGGGCTATAATTCACCCCTCCACTTT,CASSPRQRGYNSPLHF
.,TRBJ2-3,TRBV5-1,.,TGCGCCAGCAGGCCGGGGACTACAGATACGCAGTATTTT,CASRPGTTDTQYF
.,TRBJ2-7,TRBV4-2,.,TGTGCCAGCAGCCAAGCCCAGGGCAGACAGTACTTC,CASSQAQGRQYF
.,TRBJ1-3,TRBV30,.,TGTGCCTGGAGACCTCGAAACACCATATATTTT,CAWRPRNTIYF
.,TRBJ2-7,TRBV11-1,.,TGTGCCAGCAGGAACGACAGATCCTACGAGCAGTACTTC,CASRNDRSYEQYF
TRBD1,TRBJ1-4,TRBV7-9,.,TGTGCCAGCAGCTGGACAGGTACAACTAATGAAAAACTGTTTTTT,CASSWTGTTNEKLFF
.,TRBJ2-6,TRBV7-2,.,TGTGCCAGCAGCCTGACCGGGGATTGGAAGTCTGGGGCCAACGTCCTGACTTTC,CASSLTGDWKSGANVLTF
TRBD1,TRBJ2-1,TRBV5-3,.,TGTGCCAGAAGCTCTAGGACAGGGTACAATGAGCAGTTCTTC,CARSSRTGYNEQFF
.,TRBJ2-7,TRBV11-3,.,TGTGCCAGCAGCTTAGAACGGGACACCGGTATCGAGCAGTACTTC,CASSLERDTGIEQYF
TRBD1,TRBJ1-6,TRBV5-1,.,TGCGCCAGCGCGACTGGGGGGGACAGGGGACGGTCACCCCTCCACTTT,CASATGGDRGRSPLHF
.,TRBJ1-3,TRBV7-3,.,TGTGCCAGCAGCCTTCTTCCCGGACTTGGAAACACCATATATTTT,CASSLLPGLGNTIYF
.,TRBJ2-7,TRBV18,few,TGTGCCAGCTCACCACAGACAGGTAGGAACGAGCAGTACTTC,CASSPQTGRNEQYF
TRBD2,TRBJ2-3,TRBV11-3,.,TGTGCCAGCAGCTTAGGGGTAGCGGGAGGGCCGGATACGCAGTATTTT,CASSLGVAGGPDTQYF
.,TRBJ1-5,TRBV19,.,TGTGCCAGTAGGTCCGGGGTATTTCAGCCCCAGCATTTT,CASRSGVFQPQHF
.,TRBJ2-7,TRBV5-5,.,TGTGCCAGCAGCTTGGGGCTTCAGGGGCTCTACGAGCAGTACTTC,CASSLGLQGLYEQYF
.,TRBJ1-4,TRBV6-5,.,TGTGCCAGCAGTTATGGACAACAGGGTGAAAAACTGTTTTTT,CASSYGQQGEKLFF
TRBD2,TRBJ2-3,TRBV5-1,.,TGCGCCAGCAGCTTGGTATCTAGCGGGAGTTGGGGAGATACGCAGTATTTT,CASSLVSSGSWGDTQYF
.,TRBJ2-5,TRBV11-2,.,TGTGCCAGCAGCTTAGAGGGGAGGGGGCAAGAGACCCAGTACTTC,CASSLEGRGQETQYF
.,TRBJ1-2,TRBV30,few,TGTGCCTGGAGTGTACGAAGGCGGAACTATGGCTACACCTTC,CAWSVRRRNYGYTF
.,TRBJ2-5,TRBV4-3,.,TGCGCCAGCAGCCAAGATGTCAGTGGGGCCCGAGAGACCCAGTACTTC,CASSQDVSGARETQYF
.,TRBJ2-5,TRBV7-9,.,TGTGCCAGCAGCTTAGGACAGAAAGAGACCCAGTACTTC,CASSLGQKETQYF
.,TRBJ1-2,TRBV19,.,TGTGCCAGTAGTACCCCAGGGATCGGGGACTATGGCTACACCTTC,CASSTPGIGDYGYTF
TRBD2,TRBJ2-3,TRBV30,.,TGTGCCTGGAGTGTTGCGGGGGACAGCACAGATACGCAGTATTTT,CAWSVAGDSTDTQYF
.,TRBJ2-7,TRBV19,.,TGTGCCAGCAGATCTTCGGGAGAACGCTACGAGCAGTACTTC,CASRSSGERYEQYF
TRBD2,TRBJ2-1,TRBV4-2,.,TGTGCCAGCAGCCTCCTTAGCGGGAGTAACAATGAGCAGTTCTTC,CASSLLSGSNNEQFF
TRBD1,TRBJ1-4,TRBV19,few,TGTGCCAGTAGTATTGGGACAGGGGGAGAAAAACTGTTTTTT,CASSIGTGGEKLFF
.,TRBJ1-4,TRBV7-6,.,TGTGCCAGCAGCTTACGAGCAACTAATGAAAAACTGTTTTTT,CASSLRATNEKLFF
.,TRBJ1-3,TRBV29-1,.,TGCAGCGTTGAAGATTCCGGGAGAAACACCATATATTTT,CSVEDSGRNTIYF
TRBD2,TRBJ2-3,TRBV27,.,TGTGCCAGCAGTTCCCTCGGGGGCTCGGGGGGGACAGATACGCAGTATTTT,CASSSLGGSGGTDTQYF
.,TRBJ2-4,TRBV7-2,.,TGTGCCAGCAGCCTAAACCGACAAGGAATTCAGTACTTC,CASSLNRQGIQYF
.,TRBJ1-1,TRBV5-6,.,TGTGCCAGCAGCTTGGGGTTGGGGGACACTGAAGCTTTCTTT,CASSLGLGDTEAFF
TRBD1,TRBJ2-3,TRBV4-2,.,TGTGCCAGCAGCCAAGACGGGACAGGGGGTAGGGCAGATACGCAGTATTTT,CASSQDGTGGRADTQYF
.,TRBJ1-1,TRBV27,.,TGTGCCAGCAGTTTTATCCCAGTAAGCACTGAAGCTTTCTTT,CASSFIPVSTEAFF
.,TRBJ2-1,TRBV11-2,.,TGTGCCAGCAGCTCCCTGGGTCTTTGGGGCAATGAGCAGTTCTTC,CASSSLGLWGNEQFF
.,TRBJ2-3,TRBV5-6,.,TGTGCCAGCAGCCCTGGGGGGACCCCCACAGATACGCAGTATTTT,CASSPGGTPTDTQYF
.,TRBJ1-6,TRBV19,.,TGTGCCAGTAGTGTAAGGAGCTCCTATAATTCACCCCTCCACTTT,CASSVRSSYNSPLHF
.,TRBJ1-1,TRBV6-1,once,TGTGCCAGCGGTGAAGCTCGGGTGTCGCGGGGGTCTGAAGCTTTCTTT,CASGEARVSRGSEAFF
TRBD2,TRBJ2-5,TRBV6-5,.,TGTGCCAGCAGTCGGGGGGGGACCGCACAAGAGACCCAGTACTTC,CASSRGGTAQETQYF
.,TRBJ2-1,TRBV5-1,.,TGCGCCAGCAGCGCCTCATTATCTCACCCCAATGAGCAGTTCTTC,CASSASLSHPNEQFF
TRBD2,TRBJ2-1,TRBV30,.,TGTGCCTGGAGTGTAGGACTAGCGGGAGCCAATGAGCAGTTCTTC,CAWSVGLAGANEQFF
.,TRBJ2-1,TRBV19,.,TGTGCCAGTCGGGACTCGGGTGGGGGTGAGCAGTTCTTC,CASRDSGGGEQFF
.,TRBJ1-5,TRBV6-5,.,TGTGCCAGCGACAGAGAGTATAGCAATCAGCCCCAGCATTTT,CASDREYSNQPQHF
TRBD1,TRBJ2-6,TRBV5-8,.,TGTGCCAGCAGCTTCCGGGGACAGGGGAACTCTGGGGCCAACGTCCTGACTTTC,CASSFRGQGNSGANVLTF
.,TRBJ1-5,TRBV7-8,.,TGTGCCAGCAGCTTAGGGTCAGGGAGGAACAATCAGCCCCAGCATTTT,CASSLGSGRNNQPQHF
.,TRBJ1-5,TRBV2,few,TGTGCCAGCAGTGCAGGGTCCAATCAGCCCCAGCATTTT,CASSAGSNQPQHF
.,TRBJ2-2,TRBV4-2,.,TGTGCCAGCAGCCAAGAGGGGCGGACCGGGGAGCTGTTTTTT,CASSQEGRTGELFF
.,TRBJ2-1,TRBV30,.,TGTGCCTGGGCCTCGACTAGGGACAATGAGCAGTTCTTC,CAWASTRDNEQFF